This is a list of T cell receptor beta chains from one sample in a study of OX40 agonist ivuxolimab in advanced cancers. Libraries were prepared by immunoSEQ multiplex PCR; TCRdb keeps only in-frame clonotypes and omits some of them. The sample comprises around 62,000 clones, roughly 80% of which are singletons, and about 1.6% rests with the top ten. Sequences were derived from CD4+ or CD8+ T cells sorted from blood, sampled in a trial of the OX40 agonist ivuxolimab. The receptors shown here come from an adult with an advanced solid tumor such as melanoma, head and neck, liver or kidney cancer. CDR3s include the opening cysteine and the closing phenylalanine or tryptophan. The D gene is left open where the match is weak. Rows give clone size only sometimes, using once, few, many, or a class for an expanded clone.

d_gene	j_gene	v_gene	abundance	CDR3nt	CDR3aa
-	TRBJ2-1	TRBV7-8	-	TGTGCCAGCAGCTTGTACATGGGGGGCCAGGGTGAGCAGTTCTTC	CASSLYMGGQGEQFF
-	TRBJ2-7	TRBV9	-	TGTGCCAGCAGCGTAGAGGACAGTTCCTACGAGCAGTACTTC	CASSVEDSSYEQYF
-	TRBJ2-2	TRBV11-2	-	TGTGCCAGCAGCTCGCCGGCCGGCAAGCTGTTTTTT	CASSSPAGKLFF
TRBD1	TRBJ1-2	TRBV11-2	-	TGTGCCAGCAGCTCACAGCAGGGGGCCCACTATGGCTACACCTTC	CASSSQQGAHYGYTF
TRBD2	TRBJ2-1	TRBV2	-	TGTGCCAGCCTCCCTCGACTAGCGGGGGGCAATGAGCAGTTCTTC	CASLPRLAGGNEQFF
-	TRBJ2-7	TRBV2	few	TGTGCCAGCACGGGCGCGAGCTCCTACGAGCAGTACTTC	CASTGASSYEQYF
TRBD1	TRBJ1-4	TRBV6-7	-	TGTGCCAGCAGTCTACGGCCCAGGGGGGAACTGTTTTTT	CASSLRPRGELFF
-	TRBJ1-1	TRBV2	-	TGTGCCAGCAGGGGCTTCGCGAACACTGAAGCTTTCTTT	CASRGFANTEAFF
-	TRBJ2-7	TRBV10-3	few	TGTGCCATCAGTGGGTACTCGGAGGGGGACGAGCAGTACTTC	CAISGYSEGDEQYF
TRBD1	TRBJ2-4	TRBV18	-	TGTGCCAGCTCACCAAGGCCGGGACAGGGGATGAAGAACATTCAGTACTTC	CASSPRPGQGMKNIQYF
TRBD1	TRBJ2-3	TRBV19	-	TGTGCCAGTAGTAAACCCGGGACAGGGTTTCTAGATACGCAGTATTTT	CASSKPGTGFLDTQYF
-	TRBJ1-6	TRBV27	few	TGTGCCAGCAGTTTATCGGTCGGGTATAATTCACCCCTCCACTTT	CASSLSVGYNSPLHF
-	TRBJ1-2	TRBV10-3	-	TGTGCCATCAGTGAGTCAGGGCTCGGTAATGGCTACACCTTC	CAISESGLGNGYTF
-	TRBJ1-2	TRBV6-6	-	TGTGCCAGCAGAGAGGACAGCCTTAACTATGGCTACACCTTC	CASREDSLNYGYTF
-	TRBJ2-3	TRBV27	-	TGTGCCAGCAGTCGAAAAATGGGTGGCACAGATACGCAGTATTTT	CASSRKMGGTDTQYF
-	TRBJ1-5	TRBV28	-	TGTGCCAGCAGTCGGGACAACTATCAGCCCCAGCATTTT	CASSRDNYQPQHF
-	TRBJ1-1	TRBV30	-	TGTGCCTGGAGTGTACAGGCCTGGAACACTGAAGCTTTCTTT	CAWSVQAWNTEAFF
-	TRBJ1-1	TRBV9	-	TGTGCCAGCAGCGGGACACTGAGCACTGAAGCTTTCTTT	CASSGTLSTEAFF
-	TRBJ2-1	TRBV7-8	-	TGTGCCAGCAGCACGACACCCTCCGGTGAGCAGTTCTTC	CASSTTPSGEQFF
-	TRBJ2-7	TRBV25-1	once	TGTGCCAGCAGTGTTCAGGGTACCTCCGGGGAGCAGTACTTC	CASSVQGTSGEQYF
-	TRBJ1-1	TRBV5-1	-	TGCGCCAGCAGCTTGGGCATTCAGGGTACCGACACTGAAGCTTTCTTT	CASSLGIQGTDTEAFF
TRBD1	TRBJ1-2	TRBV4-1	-	TGCGCCAGCAGCCAAGGGGGGACAGAAATGTATGGCTACACCTTC	CASSQGGTEMYGYTF
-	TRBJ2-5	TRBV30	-	TGTGCCTGGAGTCCCCAAGCAGGGACCCAGTACTTC	CAWSPQAGTQYF
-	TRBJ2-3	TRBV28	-	TGTGCCAGCAGGGGGCAGACAGATACGCAGTATTTT	CASRGQTDTQYF
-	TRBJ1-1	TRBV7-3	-	TGTGCCAGCAGCGAAGTGGTCGCCACTGAAGCTTTCTTT	CASSEVVATEAFF
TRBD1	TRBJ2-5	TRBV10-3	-	TGTGCCATCAGTAGCGGACAGGGCCAAGAGACCCAGTACTTC	CAISSGQGQETQYF
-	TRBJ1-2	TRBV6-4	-	TGTGCCAGCAGTGCCTCACCCGCCAACTATGGCTACACCTTC	CASSASPANYGYTF
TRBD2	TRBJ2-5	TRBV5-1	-	TGCGCCAGCAGCGCGGGAGGGGGGGAGACCCAGTACTTC	CASSAGGGETQYF
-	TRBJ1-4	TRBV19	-	TGTGCCAGTAGTAGCGGCGTCTCCGGGGGTGAAAAACTGTTTTTT	CASSSGVSGGEKLFF
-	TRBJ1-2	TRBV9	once	TGTGCCAGCCAAGACCCGGACAGCCCCTATGGCTACACCTTC	CASQDPDSPYGYTF
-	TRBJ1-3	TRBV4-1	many	TGCGCCAGCAGCTTAGACGCTGGAAACACCATATATTTT	CASSLDAGNTIYF
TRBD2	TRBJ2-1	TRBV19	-	TGTGCCTCACGAAGGGAGGGCGTAAATGAGCAGTTCTTC	CASRREGVNEQFF
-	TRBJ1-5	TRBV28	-	TGTGCCGGCGGGGGCGGGGGCAATCAGCCCCAGCATTTT	CAGGGGGNQPQHF
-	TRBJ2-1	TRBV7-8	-	TGTGCCAGCAGCGCAACGGGACTGGGCTCCTATTTTGGCAATGAGCAGTTCTTC	CASSATGLGSYFGNEQFF
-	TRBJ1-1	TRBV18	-	TGTGCCAGCTCACCGAGGAGCAGCTTCATGAACACTGAAGCTTTCTTT	CASSPRSSFMNTEAFF
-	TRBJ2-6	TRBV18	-	TGTGCCAGCTCACCAGGGCCAGGGACTGGGGCCAACGTCCTGACTTTC	CASSPGPGTGANVLTF
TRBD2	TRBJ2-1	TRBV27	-	TGTGCCAGCAGTTCTCGACTAGCGGAGCCCTCAAATAACAATGAGCAGTTCTTC	CASSSRLAEPSNNNEQFF
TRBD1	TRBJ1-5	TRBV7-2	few	TGTGCCAGCAGCACAGGGGTACAGCCCAATCAGCCCCAGCATTTT	CASSTGVQPNQPQHF
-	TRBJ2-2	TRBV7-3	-	TGTGCCAGCAGCTCCAATGAGGGACTGGCGAACACCGGGGAGCTGTTTTTT	CASSSNEGLANTGELFF
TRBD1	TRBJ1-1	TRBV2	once	TGTGCCAGCAGTCTAAGACAGGGACAAGAAGCTTTCTTT	CASSLRQGQEAFF
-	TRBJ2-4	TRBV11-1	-	TGTGCCAGCAGCTCCCAAACAGGGCTCGGAAACATTCAGTACTTC	CASSSQTGLGNIQYF
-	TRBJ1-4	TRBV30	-	TGTGCCTGGAGTGTATCCGGGTCCAGACTGTTTTTT	CAWSVSGSRLFF
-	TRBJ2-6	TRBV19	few	TGTGCCAGTAGTATAGTCAGGCCCTCTGGGGCCAACGTCCTGACTTTC	CASSIVRPSGANVLTF
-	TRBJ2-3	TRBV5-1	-	TGCGCCAGCAGCTTGATGTTTGATACGCAGTATTTT	CASSLMFDTQYF
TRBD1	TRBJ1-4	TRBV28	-	TGTGCCAGCACCCGAGGGACAGGAGGTAATGAAAAACTGTTTTTT	CASTRGTGGNEKLFF